The 11 T cell receptor beta chains listed next were all sequenced from one sample in a study of T-cell reconstitution after alpha-beta-depleted transplantation in children. A library of TCRbeta sequences, prepared with unique molecular identifiers, was generated. TCRdb reprocessed the PCR reads with MiXCR, giving one entry per CDR3 protein. Among 250,000 to 350,000 distinct CDR3 sequences listed, approximately 9.6% were seen once. The specimen was PBMCs from the stem cell graft donor, collected from the stem cell graft. These receptors all come from a human donor who donated a stem cell graft to a child with SCID.

Ten or more counts support this clonotype. The rearrangement links TRBV6-1 to TRBJ2-1; D gene unclear. This CDR3 region has 12 residues. Per germline, CDR1 MNHNS and CDR2 SASEGT. Trimming left V 7 bases short and J 9 bases short, with 13 bases between. This chain's CDR3 is CASMVKGSEQFF. Here the CDR3 DNA reads TGTGCCAGCATGGTCAAGGGCAGTGAGCAGTTCTTC.

V gene TRBV6-1 combines with J gene TRBJ2-1; 8 positions match TRBD2. Trimming cost V 5 bases and J 3 bases; bases outside gene matches: 9. This CDR3 is 16 amino acids long. Per germline, CDR1 MNHNS and CDR2 SASEGT. Written as DNA, the CDR3 is TGTGCCAGCAGTAAAACTAGCGGTCGAAACTACAATGAGCAGTTCTTC. This gives the protein CASSKTSGRNYNEQFF.

The rearrangement links TRBV29-1 to TRBJ1-1; maybe TRBD1 (5 bases). This CDR3 comprises 13 residues. The germline V and J ends were trimmed by 4 bases and 0 bases, with 9 bases remaining between them. Looked up from germline, CDR1 is SQVTM and CDR2 is ANQGSEA. The CDR3 is CSVAGLMNTEAFF. CDR3 DNA: TGCAGCGTTGCGGGACTCATGAACACTGAAGCTTTCTTT.

This clonotype was picked up a small number of times. The J gene is TRBJ2-7, the V gene TRBV29-1; possibly TRBD1 for D (5 bases). Trimming removed 4 bases from V and 3 bases from J, with 7 bases in between. There are 11 residues in the CDR3. The germline gives CDR1 SQVTM, CDR2 ANQGSEA. CDR3 amino acids: CSVVQGYEQYF. CDR3 coding DNA: TGCAGCGTTGTGCAGGGCTACGAGCAGTACTTC.

The J gene is TRBJ2-2, the V gene TRBV20-1; D ambiguous. Germline CDR1 reads DFQATT; CDR2 reads SNEGSKA (reference sequence). The CDR3 length is 14 residues. Trimming shortened V by 3 bases and J by 6 bases, and 14 bases separated the two germline ends. The CDR3 nucleotides are TGCAGTGCTAGCGCGTTGGGGTACCCCGGGGAGCTGTTTTTT. This encodes CSASALGYPGELFF.

This clonotype was found many times. The genes are TRBV5-1 and TRBJ2-5; TRBD2 agrees at 8 bases. V lost 4 bases to trimming and J lost 5 bases; unmatched junction nucleotides: 10. Germline-derived CDR1 and CDR2 are SGHRS and YFSETQ. The CDR3 length is 15 residues. The CDR3 protein is CASSLTAGGTETQYF. In DNA, the CDR3 is TGCGCCAGCAGCCTAACCGCGGGAGGAACGGAGACCCAGTACTTC.

CDR3: CASSLGQGHYGYTF. The CDR3 DNA reads TGTGCCAGCAGCTTAGGGCAGGGGCACTATGGCTACACCTTC. The V call is TRBV7-9, the J call TRBJ1-2, with D maybe TRBD1 (6 bases). The germline V gene has CDR1 SEHNR and CDR2 FQNEAQ (reference sequence). The CDR3 spans 14 residues. Trimming left V 1 base short and J 3 bases short, with 9 bases between.

The rearrangement links TRBV5-6 to TRBJ2-7; D uncertain. With 3 bases removed from V and 0 bases from J, the gap between germline ends came to 10 bases. Germline assignment: CDR1 SGHDT and CDR2 YYEEEE. The CDR3 contains 14 residues. DNA for the CDR3: TGTGCCAGCAGCTATTACTGGAGCTCCTACGAGCAGTACTTC. It encodes CASSYYWSSYEQYF.

The CDR3 coding sequence is TGTGCCAGCAGTTTCCGCAGGGGTGAGCCCCAGCATTTT. Protein product: CASSFRRGEPQHF. The chain is built from TRBV12-3 or TRBV12-4 and TRBJ1-5; D perhaps matches TRBD1 (6 bases). This CDR3 is built from 13 residues. The germline V and J ends were trimmed by 3 bases and 8 bases, with 11 bases remaining between them.

This clonotype appeared a few times. V and J are TRBV5-1 and TRBJ1-4; TRBD1 might be the D (5 bases). Trimming left V 0 bases short and J 4 bases short, with 16 bases between. This CDR3 region has 17 residues. The germline gives CDR1 SGHRS, CDR2 YFSETQ. Here the CDR3 reads CASSLAGSGRDNEKLFF. CDR3 in DNA: TGCGCCAGCAGCTTGGCGGGATCGGGCAGGGATAATGAAAAACTGTTTTTT.

This clonotype was detected many times. V gene TRBV5-1 combines with J gene TRBJ1-1; 7 bases align to TRBD1. Germline values: CDR1 SGHRS, CDR2 YFSETQ. The CDR3 covers 17 residues. After removal of 1 base from V and 1 base from J, the junction contained 10 bases not matched to a gene. Here the CDR3 DNA reads TGCGCCAGCAGCTTGTCTGGGACAGCCATCAAGAACACTGAAGCTTTCTTT. Residues: CASSLSGTAIKNTEAFF. The entire variable domain, with the rest obtained from reference TRBV5-1 and TRBJ1-1, is as follows: KAGVTQTPRYLIKTRGQQVTLSCSPISGHRSVSWYQQTPGQGLQFLFEYFSETQRNKGNFPGRFSGRQFSNSRSEMNVSTLELGDSALYLCASSLSGTAIKNTEAFFGQGTRLTVV.